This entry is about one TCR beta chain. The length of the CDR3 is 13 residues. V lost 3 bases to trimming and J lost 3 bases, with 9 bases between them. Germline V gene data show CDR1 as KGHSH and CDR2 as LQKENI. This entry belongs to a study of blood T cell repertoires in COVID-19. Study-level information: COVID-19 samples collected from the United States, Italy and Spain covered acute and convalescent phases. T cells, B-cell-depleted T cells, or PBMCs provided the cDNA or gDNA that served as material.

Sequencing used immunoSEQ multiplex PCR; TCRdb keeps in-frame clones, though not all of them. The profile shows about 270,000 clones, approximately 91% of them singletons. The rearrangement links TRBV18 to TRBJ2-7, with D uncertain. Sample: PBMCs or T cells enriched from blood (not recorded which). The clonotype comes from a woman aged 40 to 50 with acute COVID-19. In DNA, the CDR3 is TGTGCCAGCTCACCGGCGGCTAACTACGAGCAGTACTTC. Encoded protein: CASSPAANYEQYF.